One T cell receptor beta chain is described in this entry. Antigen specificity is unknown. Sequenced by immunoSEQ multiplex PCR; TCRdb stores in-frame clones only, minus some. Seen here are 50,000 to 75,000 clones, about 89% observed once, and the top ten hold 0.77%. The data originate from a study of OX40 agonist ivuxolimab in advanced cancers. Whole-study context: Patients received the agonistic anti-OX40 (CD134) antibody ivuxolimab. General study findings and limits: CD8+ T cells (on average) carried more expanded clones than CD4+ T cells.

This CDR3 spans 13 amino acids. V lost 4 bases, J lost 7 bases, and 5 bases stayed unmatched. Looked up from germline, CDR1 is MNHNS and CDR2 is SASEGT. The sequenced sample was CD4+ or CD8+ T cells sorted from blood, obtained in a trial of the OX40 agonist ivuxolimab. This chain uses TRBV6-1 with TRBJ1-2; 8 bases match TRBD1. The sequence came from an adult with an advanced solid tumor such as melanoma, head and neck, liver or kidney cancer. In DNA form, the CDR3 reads TGTGCCAGCAGTGTCGACAGGGGATTTGGCTACACCTTC. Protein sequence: CASSVDRGFGYTF.